A selection of T cell receptor beta chains follows, all from one sample in a study of somatic mutations in cytotoxic T cells in rheumatoid arthritis. TCRdb's copy holds only in-frame clones and misses some; the assay was immunoSEQ multiplex PCR. The sample contains 10,000 to 15,000 clones, over 65% of which appear only once. Sequencing was carried out using CD8+ T cells sorted from blood. These receptors all come from a man aged 70-80 years in good health. The CDR3 runs from the conserved cysteine through the conserved F or W. Fields, in order: clone size, D gene, V gene, J gene, CDR3 length, CDR3 protein, CDR3 DNA. D genes are given only for firm matches. Expanded clones get a size class; other rows say once, few or many, or leave the size out.

>once|NA|TRBV7-9|TRBJ1-6|14
CASTPDSGWSPLHF
TGTGCCAGCACCCCGGACAGTGGGTGGTCACCCCTCCACTTT
>once|NA|TRBV6-6|TRBJ2-7|14
CASTQEVSSYEQYF
TGTGCCAGCACCCAGGAAGTTTCAAGCTACGAGCAGTACTTC
>NA|NA|TRBV6-1|TRBJ1-1|15
CASSATGLRNTEAFF
TGTGCCAGCAGTGCCACGGGACTGCGGAACACTGAAGCTTTCTTT
>NA|NA|TRBV7-7|TRBJ2-5|15
CASSLEIRGGETQYF
TGTGCCAGCAGCTTAGAGATAAGGGGCGGCGAGACCCAGTACTTC
>NA|NA|TRBV19|TRBJ1-1|13
CASKLGMNTEAFF
TGTGCCAGTAAACTGGGCATGAACACTGAAGCTTTCTTT
>NA|TRBD2|TRBV5-4|TRBJ2-1|15
CASSLRLAGFNEQFF
TGTGCCAGCAGCTTGAGACTAGCGGGATTCAATGAGCAGTTCTTC
>NA|NA|TRBV4-2|TRBJ1-2|18
CASSQEKSDSHLSYGYTF
TGTGCCAGCAGCCAAGAGAAGTCGGACAGTCATCTTTCCTATGGCTACACCTTC
>NA|TRBD2|TRBV19|TRBJ2-7|15
CASSRGGGSSYEQYF
TGTGCCAGTTCACGTGGGGGGGGGTCGTCCTACGAGCAGTACTTC
>NA|NA|TRBV4-1|TRBJ1-2|14
CASSQDPGNYGYTF
TGCGCCAGCAGCCAAGATCCCGGTAACTATGGCTACACCTTC
>few|NA|TRBV27|TRBJ1-5|15
CASSRLALGSQPQHF
TGTGCCAGCAGTCGATTGGCTCTCGGAAGCCAGCCCCAGCATTTT
>NA|NA|TRBV5-1|TRBJ2-7|15
CASSLKGLRVYEQYF
TGCGCCAGCAGCTTGAAGGGGCTAAGGGTTTACGAGCAGTACTTC
>once|TRBD2|TRBV11-2|TRBJ2-3|16
CASSFGLAGGPDTQYF
TGTGCCAGCAGCTTCGGACTAGCGGGGGGGCCAGATACGCAGTATTTT
>once|NA|TRBV5-4|TRBJ2-3|15
CASSLEGSGTDTQYF
TGTGCCAGCAGCTTGGAGGGGAGCGGCACAGATACGCAGTATTTT
>NA|NA|TRBV4-2|TRBJ2-5|14
CASTHAVQQETQYF
TGTGCCAGCACCCACGCGGTACAACAAGAGACCCAGTACTTC
>NA|TRBD1|TRBV6-5|TRBJ2-2|16
CASSYLGTGPTGELFF
TGTGCCAGCAGTTACTTAGGGACAGGGCCCACCGGGGAGCTGTTTTTT
>NA|NA|TRBV28|TRBJ1-2|14
CASSFKGRGYGYTF
TGTGCCAGCAGTTTTAAGGGGCGAGGGTATGGCTACACCTTC
>NA|TRBD2|TRBV28|TRBJ2-3|15
CASSLPSVPGGTQYF
TGTGCCAGCAGTCTCCCTAGCGTTCCGGGAGGTACGCAGTATTTT
>NA|TRBD1|TRBV19|TRBJ1-5|18
CASIPPAGGMGSNQPQHF
TGTGCCAGTATCCCACCCGCAGGGGGCATGGGGAGCAATCAGCCCCAGCATTTT
>NA|NA|TRBV29-1|TRBJ2-7|13
CSATGLSSYEQYF
TGCAGCGCCACAGGGTTGAGCTCCTACGAGCAGTACTTC
>NA|TRBD1|TRBV4-3|TRBJ2-3|16
CASSQGQGAHTDTQYF
TGCGCCAGCAGCCAAGGACAGGGGGCGCACACAGATACGCAGTATTTT
>NA|TRBD2|TRBV6-4|TRBJ2-3|15
CASSDAGVATDTQYF
TGTGCCAGCAGTGACGCGGGAGTGGCCACAGATACGCAGTATTTT
>NA|TRBD2|TRBV29-1|TRBJ2-7|14
CSVEVASGHYEQYF
TGCAGCGTTGAAGTTGCTAGCGGACACTACGAGCAGTACTTC
>NA|NA|TRBV2|TRBJ1-2|10
CASSDYGYTF
TGTGCCAGCAGTGACTATGGCTACACCTTC
>NA|TRBD1|TRBV5-3|TRBJ1-5|17
CARSRTRLTGDHQPQHF
TGTGCCAGAAGCCGCACCCGCCTGACAGGGGACCATCAGCCCCAGCATTTT